This TCR beta chain was captured in a study of blood T cells in healthy people across ages. The study, taken as a whole, reports: Per million T cells, the diversity of TCR beta decreased roughly linearly as age advanced.

This clonotype was seen a few times. Antigen: not known. Together with a sample-barcoded 5' primer, a J-beta primer mix was included in a second PCR lasting about 7 to 11 cycles. TCRdb analysed the 5' RACE reads with MiXCR anew, one entry per CDR3 protein. The sample has more than 450,000 distinct CDR3 sequences, 27% seen once. V was trimmed by 4 bases and J by 3 bases, leaving 17 bases between them. Per the germline V gene, CDR1 is SGHRS and CDR2 is YFSETQ. The CDR3 contains 15 residues. This sample was also put to use in a study of T cells of mothers and their children.

The receptor was derived from a boy younger than 10 in good health. Material for sequencing was blood. This chain uses TRBV5-1 with TRBJ2-7; either TRBD1 or TRBD2 may fit D (6 bases each). The DNA for the CDR3 is TGCGCCAGCAGCCCGCCCTCCGGGGGCCACTACGAGCAGTACTTC. This codes for CASSPPSGGHYEQYF. Full variable domain (rest looked up from reference TRBV5-1 and TRBJ2-7): KAGVTQTPRYLIKTRGQQVTLSCSPISGHRSVSWYQQTPGQGLQFLFEYFSETQRNKGNFPGRFSGRQFSNSRSEMNVSTLELGDSALYLCASSPPSGGHYEQYFGPGTRLTVT.